This T cell receptor beta chain was sequenced for a study of cytotoxic CD8 clonotypes in ibrutinib-treated CLL. General study results and limits: An increase in clonality occurred at ibrutinib response, followed by a return toward baseline at progression.

V was cut by 3 bases and J by 1 base, with 6 bases left in between. Germline CDR1 MNHEY, CDR2 SMNVEV (reference sequence). The CDR3 contains 14 residues. Libraries were prepared by immunoSEQ multiplex PCR; TCRdb keeps only in-frame clonotypes and omits some of them. Here the sample spans about 97,000 clones, 77% being singletons. This clone has a single count. The antigen remains unidentified. This rearrangement joins TRBV27 to TRBJ2-2; unclear D gene. This sequence originates from a human donor with chronic lymphocytic leukemia. Specimen: PBMCs, collected after 24 months of ibrutinib treatment. Here the CDR3 DNA reads TGTGCCAGCAGTTTTTACCAGAACACCGGGGAGCTGTTTTTT. It translates to CASSFYQNTGELFF.